This paragraph reports one T cell receptor beta chain. The clone's antigen remains unknown. The record has no base qualities; no much larger clone is one base away. From each donor, a single peripheral blood sample of around 0.12 L on average was drawn into heparinised tubes. A BD FACSAria II and a panel including CD45RO, CCR7, CD25, CD127, CD95 and CD27 were used to sort naive, central memory, regulatory and stem cell-like memory CD4+ T cells. A purity above 95% was achieved for all sorted populations. PBMCs were separated immediately by Lymphoprep density gradient centrifugation and were stained directly, without being cultured. Samples were stained and sorted in pairs, with one healthy donor and one patient per experiment, so that batch effects were minimized. This entry comes from a study of beta chain features in type 1 diabetes listed by TCRdb under 2018. About the investigation overall: No differences in mean age, gender distribution, total cell number or subset yield were found between patients and healthy donors. A total of 100 million to 140 million sorted cells were examined across all samples, and the number of cells per subset was strongly correlated with RNA yield. In the study, recently diagnosed type 1 diabetes patients and matched healthy donors were compared on the TCRB repertoires of their sorted circulating CD4+ T cell subsets. Naive and central memory subsets were obtained from all 30 or so donors, but regulatory and stem cell-like memory subsets were isolated from only 8 patients and roughly eight healthy donors. Overall results and qualifications from the work: Type 1 diabetes patients showed a moderate but significant shortening of TCRB CDR3 length in all four CD4+ subsets. Naive, central memory and regulatory TCRB repertoires appeared to be more similar among patients than among healthy donors. HLA sub-analyses involved small numbers of individuals, so any influence of HLA type on TCRB rearrangement remained unresolved. At VDJ recombination sites, type 1 diabetes patients had fewer insertions and more deleted nucleotides, which implies abnormalities in thymic rearrangement. Because cDNA was sequenced instead of genomic DNA, activated cells with high expression could be over-represented, although the groups did not differ in activation or CD3 levels. Shorter templates might be favored by PCR, yet because patient and control samples were amplified and corrected together, any such skew would affect both groups equally.

The entire isolated RNA was reverse transcribed using the High Capacity cDNA Reverse Transcription Kit, and thus expressed TCRB transcripts were sequenced. Naive, central memory and regulatory T cell samples underwent deep immunoSEQ sequencing, averaging about 3.57 million total reads per sample. Sorted cells were lysed in RLT buffer, and RNA was extracted using DNase-treated RNeasy Micro or Mini kits according to cell number. Each cell subset was processed on its own to prevent cross-contamination, while patient and healthy donor samples were processed together. Using the immunoSEQ multiplex PCR, TCRB sequences were amplified from cDNA into 87-bp fragments spanning the CDR3 region. Sequencing of the amplicons was done on the Illumina HiSeq platform. As for how the authors treated the data: Synthetic template baselines were used to correct PCR bias computationally, reads within Hamming distance 2 were collapsed together, and singletons that could not be merged were discarded. Reads were aligned against IMGT to assign V, D and J genes, CDR3 length and insertions or deletions at six rearrangement sites. Within each subset, clonotype counts were normalized to sorted cell number, after which true diversity and Gini coefficients were computed with the tcR R package. The overlap coefficient, calculated on TCRB nucleotide sequences, was used to quantify repertoire sharing. Out-of-frame TCRB sequences from naive cells were analyzed to stand in for the pre-selection repertoire. TCRdb retrieved this table from immuneACCESS and kept in-frame rearrangements only. Not all clones are present; in checked studies, unresolved V genes account for under half, and no reason is known for the remainder. The DNA gave D and trimming, while V, J and clone size come from that table. The sample table shows about 740,000 clones, and around 15% are seen once. The ten largest account for about 0.02% of the sample.

The specimen sequenced was naive CD4+ T cells from blood. The sample's cell subset or site label, decoded: true naive CD4+ T cells. The clonotype originates from a young man with type 1 diabetes.

The sequence in DNA is TGTGCCTCAAGGATGGCGGGGGCCTCCTACAATGAGCAGTTCTTC. Its protein product is CASRMAGASYNEQFF. The V gene is TRBV10-3 and the J gene is TRBJ2-1; TRBD2 might be the D gene, on 7 matching bases. Inclusive of the bounding cysteine and phenylalanine, the CDR3 is 15 residues long. The sequence is cut down to CDR3 DNA, 45 bases in frame from base 1. At the junction V is shortened by 11 bases and J by 0 bases, with 17 bases in between. Sequences ENHRY (CDR1) and SYGVKD (CDR2) are obtained from the germline V gene.